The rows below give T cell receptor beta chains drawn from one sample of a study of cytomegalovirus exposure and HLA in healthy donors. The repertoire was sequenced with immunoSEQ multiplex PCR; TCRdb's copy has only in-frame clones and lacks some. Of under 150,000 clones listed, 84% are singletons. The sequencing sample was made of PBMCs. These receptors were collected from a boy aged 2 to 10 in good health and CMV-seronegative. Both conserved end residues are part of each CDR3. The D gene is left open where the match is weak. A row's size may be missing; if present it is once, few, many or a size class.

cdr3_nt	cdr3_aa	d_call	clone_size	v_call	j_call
TGTGCCAGCAGCTTAGCCCAGCAGGGGGCGAATGAGCAGTTCTTC	CASSLAQQGANEQFF	TRBD1	NA	TRBV7-6	TRBJ2-1
TGTGCCAGCAGTGGGGCCTACCGGGACAAGAAAAGCAATCAGCCCCAGCATTTT	CASSGAYRDKKSNQPQHF	NA	NA	TRBV2	TRBJ1-5
TGTGCCAGTCTCCGCGGGGCGGGAGGTTCCTACAATGAGCAGTTCTTC	CASLRGAGGSYNEQFF	TRBD2	NA	TRBV19	TRBJ2-1
TGTGCCAGCAGTTCTGTTAAACTAGCGGGAGGGTCCAATGAGCAGTTCTTC	CASSSVKLAGGSNEQFF	TRBD2	once	TRBV28	TRBJ2-1
TGTGCCAGCAGCTTAGAGGGAGGGCCGCATAATCAGCCCCAGCATTTT	CASSLEGGPHNQPQHF	NA	NA	TRBV11-2	TRBJ1-5
TGTGCCAGTAGCGCCAGATCCTACGAGCAGTACTTC	CASSARSYEQYF	NA	NA	TRBV27	TRBJ2-7
TGTGCCAGCTCACATAGACAGGTGGTCGTAGTCGAAGCAGACACTGAAGCTTTCTTT	CASSHRQVVVVEADTEAFF	NA	NA	TRBV18	TRBJ1-1
TGCGCCAGCAGTCCACGACAGGCTAGCTATACGCAGTATTTT	CASSPRQASYTQYF	NA	NA	TRBV23-1	TRBJ2-3
TGTGCCAGCCAAGAATCGACAGGGAATCTTCCTGGCTACACCTTC	CASQESTGNLPGYTF	TRBD1	NA	TRBV5-6	TRBJ1-2
TGTGCCAGCAGCCTCGGGACAGGGTTGGTGCAAGAGACCCAGTACTTC	CASSLGTGLVQETQYF	TRBD1	NA	TRBV7-9	TRBJ2-5
TGTGCCAGCAGTAACCAGCGGGGGGGACACTACAATGAGCAGTTCTTC	CASSNQRGGHYNEQFF	TRBD2	once	TRBV27	TRBJ2-1
TGTGCCAGCAGCTTAGAGAGGGGAGGATGGACTGAAGCTTTCTTT	CASSLERGGWTEAFF	NA	NA	TRBV11-3	TRBJ1-1
TGTTCCAGCAGCTTAGGGGGGCTTGAGCAGTTCTTC	CSSSLGGLEQFF	NA	once	TRBV7-9	TRBJ2-1
TGTGCCAGCAGCGTATCTAGCGGGAGATGGCATGAGCAGTTCTTC	CASSVSSGRWHEQFF	TRBD2	NA	TRBV9	TRBJ2-1
TGTGCCAGCAGCGAACAGGGGGAGTCTGGAAACACCATATATTTT	CASSEQGESGNTIYF	TRBD1	few	TRBV9	TRBJ1-3
TGTGCCAGTAGCCCCGGGACAGGGTGGTCTGGGGCCAACGTCCTGACTTTC	CASSPGTGWSGANVLTF	TRBD1	NA	TRBV19	TRBJ2-6
TGTGCCAGCAGCTTAGTGGGGACAGGGAGCACAGATACGCAGTATTTT	CASSLVGTGSTDTQYF	TRBD1	NA	TRBV7-2	TRBJ2-3
TGTGCCAGCAGCTTAGGGGACAGGGAATTCGTTGGCCGGGAGACCCAGTACTTC	CASSLGDREFVGRETQYF	TRBD1	NA	TRBV7-7	TRBJ2-5
TGTGCCTGGAGTGGTCGTCGCACTGAAGCTTTCTTT	CAWSGRRTEAFF	NA	NA	TRBV30	TRBJ1-1
TGTGCCAGCAGTCACAGGGAGATCGGAGTCCGCGGTCAGTTCTTC	CASSHREIGVRGQFF	NA	few	TRBV6-1	TRBJ2-1
TGTGCCAGCAGTTTAAAACAGGGGAATAACTATGGCTACACCTTC	CASSLKQGNNYGYTF	TRBD1	NA	TRBV27	TRBJ1-2
TGTGCCAGCAGCTTACCAGGGGATATTAATTCACCCCTCCACTTT	CASSLPGDINSPLHF	NA	NA	TRBV7-9	TRBJ1-6
TGTGCCAGCAGTGCCGGGACAGGCGCCTACGAGCAGTACTTC	CASSAGTGAYEQYF	TRBD1	NA	TRBV6-5	TRBJ2-7
TGTGCCAGCAGTCTCCCCGGAGTTAGCGGGGGCGCAGATACGCAGTATTTT	CASSLPGVSGGADTQYF	TRBD2	NA	TRBV11-2	TRBJ2-3
TGTGCCAGCAGCCCTACGGAAGGGGCAGGGGAAAAACTGTTTTTT	CASSPTEGAGEKLFF	NA	NA	TRBV16	TRBJ1-4
TGTGCCAGCAGAGCCCAGGGGGGACAGGGTTCACCCCTCCACTTT	CASRAQGGQGSPLHF	TRBD1	NA	TRBV28	TRBJ1-6
TGTGCCAGCAGCGTAGCCACAGACGGAAAAGCTTTCTTT	CASSVATDGKAFF	NA	NA	TRBV9	TRBJ1-1
TGTGCCATCAGTGAAGCAGGCCAAATCACTAACTATGGCTACACCTTC	CAISEAGQITNYGYTF	NA	NA	TRBV10-3	TRBJ1-2
TGCGCCAGCAGCCCGGGGGGAGGCAATCAGCCCCAGCATTTT	CASSPGGGNQPQHF	NA	NA	TRBV5-1	TRBJ1-5
TGTGCCAGCAGCTTAGCGTTTTCTAGCCTCCTCTCCTACGAGCAGTACTTC	CASSLAFSSLLSYEQYF	NA	NA	TRBV7-2	TRBJ2-7
TGTGCCAGCAGTCAGGGACAGACTAACACTGAAGCTTTCTTT	CASSQGQTNTEAFF	TRBD1	few	TRBV6-5	TRBJ1-1